This T cell receptor (beta chain) was observed in a study of shared T cell receptors in the human thymus. This clone has only one observation. The CDR3 is made up of 18 amino acids. V lost 1 base to trimming and J lost 0 bases, with 13 bases between them. Per the germline V gene, CDR1 is SGHDN and CDR2 is FVKESK. TCRdb keeps only in-frame clones here, not all; method: immunoSEQ multiplex PCR. Counted here are about 730,000 clones, 80% to 90% occurring once; the ten biggest clones make up over 0.008%. The sample also formed part of further work on human thymus T cells. This second study notes: Resections removed during corrective heart surgery provided the thymus tissue used. Unrelated individuals had highly overlapping thymic repertoires, as reported in related research.

The sequencing sample was made of thymocytes. This receptor was obtained from a girl less than two years old with a congenital heart defect. The V gene is TRBV14, the J gene TRBJ1-6; D is undetermined. The CDR3 loop reads CASSQALVRSSYNSPLHF. The DNA of the CDR3 is TGTGCCAGCAGCCAAGCCCTCGTGAGGAGCTCCTATAATTCACCCCTCCACTTT.